These 10 T cell receptor beta chains came from one sample sequenced in a study of type 1 and type 2 diabetes patients. The PCR template was genomic DNA. A primer set of 30 forward and 13 reverse primers amplified the CDR3. In TCRdb, the multiplex PCR reads were re-called with MiXCR into one record per CDR3 protein. The data show about 290,000 distinct CDR3 sequences, with roughly 50% seen just once and roughly 13% held by the top ten. Source material: peripheral blood mononuclear cells (PBMCs). Receptors originate from a man aged 18-30 years with type 2 diabetes.

This clonotype has a handful of counts. The genes are TRBV19 and TRBJ2-7; D ambiguous. Trimming pared 5 bases from V and 6 bases from J, leaving 14 bases between. The germline V gene encodes CDR1 LNHDA and CDR2 SQIVND (reference sequence). The CDR3 covers 13 residues. CDR3 protein: CASSRVGLGEQYF. The CDR3 DNA reads as TGTGCCAGTAGTCGCGTGGGCTTGGGCGAGCAGTACTTC. The variable domain in full, completed from reference TRBV19 and TRBJ2-7, reads DGGITQSPKYLFRKEGQNVTLSCEQNLNHDAMYWYRQDPGQGLRLIYYSQIVNDFQKGDIAEGYSVSREKKESFPLTVTSAQKNPTAFYLCASSRVGLGEQYFGPGTRLTVT.

CDR3 protein: CASSYSREGEQYF. DNA of the CDR3: TGTGCCAGCAGTTACTCCAGGGAAGGAGAGCAGTACTTC. The chain joins TRBV2 to TRBJ2-7, with D possibly being TRBD1 (5 bases). The CDR3 length is 13 residues. Germline V gene lookup returns CDR1 SNHLY and CDR2 FYNNEI. The V end lost 5 bases, the J end lost 7 bases, and 15 bases lay between the germline ends.

The genes are TRBV7-8 and TRBJ2-7; 8 bases match TRBD2. Per germline, CDR1 SGHVS and CDR2 FQNEAQ. The ends lost 8 bases at V and 3 bases at J; junction bases unmatched: 6. CDR3 size: 13 residues. The CDR3 sequence: CASGAGVGYEQYF. DNA for the CDR3: TGTGCCAGCGGAGCGGGGGTGGGCTACGAGCAGTACTTC.

The genes are TRBV7-2 and TRBJ1-1; tentative D call: TRBD1 (6 bases). The length of the CDR3 is 13 residues. Trimming took off 4 bases at V and 2 bases at J, with 8 bases between the two ends. Looked up from germline, CDR1 is SGHTA and CDR2 is FQGNSA. CDR3 in amino acids: CASSSGTNTEAFF. The CDR3 DNA reads TGTGCCAGCAGCTCCGGGACAAACACTGAAGCTTTCTTT.

The chain carries TRBV6-2 or TRBV6-3 and TRBJ2-7; 8 bases agree with TRBD2. V was clipped by 2 bases and J by 1 base; unmatched bases: 4. This CDR3 is 15 amino acids long. Per germline, CDR1 MNHEY and CDR2 SVGEGT. CDR3 coding DNA: TGTGCCAGCAGTTACCGGGGGGGGGCTTCCTACGAGCAGTACTTC. Amino acid sequence: CASSYRGGASYEQYF.

The chain employs TRBV19 and TRBJ1-2; D gene unclear. CDR1 LNHDA and CDR2 SQIVND come from the germline V gene (reference sequence). Deletions cut 3 bases from V and 6 bases from J, with 14 bases between. The CDR3 loop spans 14 amino acids. The chain's CDR3 is CASSIIGVEDGYTF. CDR3 bases: TGTGCCAGTAGTATTATCGGGGTTGAGGATGGCTACACCTTC. The variable domain in full, completed from reference TRBV19 and TRBJ1-2, reads DGGITQSPKYLFRKEGQNVTLSCEQNLNHDAMYWYRQDPGQGLRLIYYSQIVNDFQKGDIAEGYSVSREKKESFPLTVTSAQKNPTAFYLCASSIIGVEDGYTFGSGTRLTVV.

V gene TRBV12-3 or TRBV12-4 combines with J gene TRBJ2-5; TRBD2 agrees at 8 bases. The CDR3 totals 15 residues. Trimming at V came to 5 bases and at J to 0 bases, leaving 5 bases not matched to a gene. CDR3 in amino acids: CASSPSGSYQETQYF. The CDR3 DNA is TGTGCCAGCAGTCCTAGCGGGTCCTACCAAGAGACCCAGTACTTC.

V is TRBV19 and J is TRBJ1-1; a possible D gene is TRBD1 (5 bases). In germline, CDR1 is LNHDA, CDR2 SQIVND (reference sequence). The CDR3 has 15 residues. V lost 3 bases, J lost 2 bases, and 13 bases lay in between. This CDR3 reads CASSIGGPRNTEAFF. CDR3 DNA sequence: TGTGCCAGTAGTATCGGGGGACCGAGAAACACTGAAGCTTTCTTT.

At least ten counts were recorded for this clonotype. The J gene is TRBJ1-2, the V gene TRBV15, with D uncertain. Trimming left V 1 base short and J 3 bases short, with 9 bases between. CDR1 and CDR2 (germline): LNHNV, YYDKDF (reference sequence). The CDR3 is made up of 14 amino acids. The CDR3 DNA is TGTGCCACCAGCAGAGGATCAATGGACTATGGCTACACCTTC. Its translation is CATSRGSMDYGYTF.

This clonotype was seen only a few times. The CDR3 DNA reads as TGCAGTGATGGAGGTGGGGAGACCCAGTACTTC. This codes for CSDGGGETQYF. The rearrangement uses TRBV20-1 and TRBJ2-5; D is possibly TRBD2 (5 bases). The germline V and J ends were trimmed by 7 bases and 5 bases, with 11 bases remaining between them. The CDR3 has 11 amino acids. Germline V gene data show CDR1 as DFQATT and CDR2 as SNEGSKA (reference sequence).